Given below is one T cell receptor beta chain in context. Its antigen is currently unknown. The entry originates in a study of T cell responses to AZD1222 COVID-19 vaccine. Study-level background: Pooling covered second doses at about 4 or about 12 weeks.

Between the trimmed V and J ends, which lost 4 bases and 8 bases, there was a span of 8 bases. The CDR3 is 11 amino acids. Per germline, CDR1 LGHNT and CDR2 FRNRAP. The method was immunoSEQ multiplex PCR; TCRdb's version includes in-frame clones alone and lacks a portion of them. The sample records 100,000 to 130,000 clones, roughly 90% being singletons. Overall study results and limits: Increases in Spike-specific TCR breadth and depth were seen after two AZD1222 doses. Donor demographics were predominantly white British with a female majority; clonal diversity may be underestimated.

The input for sequencing was peripheral blood, taken on day 0 of AZD1222 vaccination. V is TRBV12-5 and J is TRBJ1-2; D is unresolved. This sequence was found in an adult in good health. The CDR3 DNA reads TGTGCTAGTGGTTCTCAGGCCGGCTACACCTTC. Translated, it gives CASGSQAGYTF.